Listed below are T cell receptor beta chains from one sample, sequenced in a study of T cells in Graves' hyperthyroidism and ophthalmopathy. One entry per CDR3 protein results from TCRdb running MiXCR on the multiplex PCR reads. Of 700,000 or so distinct CDR3 sequences listed, 16% were seen once; the top ten hold around 7.7%. The sequencing sample was made of blood. The receptor source for this set is a man aged 18 to 29 with Graves' hyperthyroidism. The CDR3 runs from the conserved cysteine through the conserved F or W. The D gene is left open where the match is weak. The size field is filled for only some rows; it gives once, few, many or a size class.

clone size	V gene	J gene	D gene	CDR3 protein	CDR3 DNA
few	TRBV7-9	TRBJ2-3	NA	CASSWDTTTDTQYF	TGTGCCAGCAGCTGGGACACCACCACAGATACGCAGTATTTT
NA	TRBV11-2	TRBJ2-1	TRBD2	CASRSAGTSGPYNEQFF	TGTGCCAGCAGATCCGCCGGGACTAGCGGCCCTTACAATGAGCAGTTCTTC
NA	TRBV28	TRBJ1-1	NA	CASSFRDLRTEAFF	TGTGCCAGCAGTTTCCGGGACCTGAGGACTGAAGCTTTCTTT
NA	TRBV29-1	TRBJ2-1	TRBD2	CSVGLAGGINEQFF	TGCAGCGTTGGACTAGCGGGAGGGATCAATGAGCAGTTCTTC
many	TRBV2	TRBJ2-4	TRBD1	CASSETGDLAKNIQYF	TGTGCCAGCAGTGAAACAGGGGATCTAGCCAAAAACATTCAGTACTTC
many	TRBV7-9	TRBJ2-2	NA	CASSMEGREFGGELFF	TGTGCCAGCAGCATGGAGGGAAGGGAGTTTGGCGGGGAGCTGTTTTTT
many	TRBV11-3	TRBJ1-1	NA	CASSLRYGSNTEAFF	TGTGCCAGCAGCTTACGATACGGCTCGAACACTGAAGCTTTCTTT
NA	TRBV20-1	TRBJ2-1	TRBD2	CSARDRTSGRAREQFF	TGCAGTGCTAGAGACCGGACTAGCGGGAGGGCCCGGGAGCAGTTCTTC
NA	TRBV20-1	TRBJ1-1	NA	CSARDRVGRTEAFF	TGCAGTGCTAGAGATCGGGTGGGGCGGACTGAAGCTTTCTTT
many	TRBV6-2/TRBV6-3	TRBJ1-5	NA	CASRGEQVNQPQHF	TGTGCCAGCAGAGGAGAGCAGGTCAATCAGCCCCAGCATTTT
NA	TRBV9	TRBJ2-7	NA	CASTQGLGVGEQYF	TGTGCCAGCACCCAAGGGTTAGGGGTTGGCGAGCAGTACTTC
few	TRBV30	TRBJ2-5	NA	CAWSRYSGETQYF	TGTGCCTGGAGTCGGTATTCGGGAGAGACCCAGTACTTC
many	TRBV12-3/TRBV12-4	TRBJ2-7	TRBD2	CANSTTSDEQYF	TGTGCCAACAGCACCACTAGCGACGAGCAGTACTTC
NA	TRBV24-1	TRBJ1-1	NA	CATSDSLNTEAFF	TGTGCCACCAGTGACTCACTGAACACTGAAGCTTTCTTT
few	TRBV19	TRBJ2-6	NA	CASREGGSLSGANVLTF	TGTGCCAGTAGAGAAGGCGGTTCCCTATCTGGGGCCAACGTCCTGACTTTC
many	TRBV7-6	TRBJ2-7	NA	CASSPGADYEQYF	TGTGCCAGCAGCCCCGGGGCAGACTACGAGCAGTACTTC
NA	TRBV5-4	TRBJ2-7	NA	CASSLELSHEQYF	TGTGCCAGCAGCTTGGAGCTGTCCCACGAGCAGTACTTC
few	TRBV7-9	TRBJ1-5	NA	CASSSTQGQPQHF	TGTGCCAGCAGCTCGACCCAGGGTCAGCCCCAGCATTTT
many	TRBV14	TRBJ2-7	NA	CASSQGLRYEQYF	TGCGCCAGCAGCCAGGGACTGAGGTACGAGCAGTACTTC
few	TRBV24-1	TRBJ2-1	NA	CATSDRSGRSSYNEQFF	TGTGCCACCAGTGATCGTAGCGGACGAAGCTCCTACAATGAGCAGTTCTTC
NA	TRBV29-1	TRBJ2-3	NA	CSSREASTDTQYF	TGCAGCTCCCGTGAGGCTAGCACAGATACGCAGTATTTT
NA	TRBV28	TRBJ2-7	TRBD2	CASSSGLASSYEQYF	TGTGCCAGCAGTTCCGGACTAGCCAGCTCCTACGAGCAGTACTTC
NA	TRBV2	TRBJ2-6	NA	CASSEWTEPSGANVLTF	TGTGCCAGCAGTGAATGGACAGAGCCGTCTGGGGCCAACGTCCTGACTTTC
few	TRBV2	TRBJ1-2	NA	CASSLYGYTF	TGTGCCAGCAGTCTATATGGCTACACCTTC
few	TRBV28	TRBJ1-2	NA	CASSLGGMSGYTF	TGTGCCAGCAGTTTAGGAGGGATGAGTGGCTACACCTTC
NA	TRBV6-1	TRBJ1-5	TRBD1	CACSPFPGQGLGDQPQHF	TGTGCCTGCAGTCCATTTCCGGGACAGGGACTTGGGGATCAGCCCCAGCATTTT
few	TRBV12-3/TRBV12-4	TRBJ2-2	NA	CASSLYRTNTGELFF	TGTGCCAGCAGTTTATACAGAACGAACACCGGGGAGCTGTTTTTT
NA	TRBV5-5	TRBJ1-4	NA	CASSLGVDPTTNEKLFF	TGTGCCAGCAGCTTGGGAGTAGATCCTACAACTAATGAGAAACTGTTTTTT
many	TRBV24-1	TRBJ1-1	TRBD1	CATSESGGQNTEAFF	TGTGCCACCAGTGAGTCAGGGGGCCAGAACACTGAAGCTTTCTTT
NA	TRBV19	TRBJ2-2	NA	CASSIRTGTGTGELFF	TGTGCCAGTAGTATAAGGACCGGGACCGGGACCGGGGAGCTGTTTTTT
many	TRBV7-2	TRBJ2-7	NA	CASSYTDPYEQYF	TGTGCCAGCAGCTACACAGATCCCTACGAGCAGTACTTC